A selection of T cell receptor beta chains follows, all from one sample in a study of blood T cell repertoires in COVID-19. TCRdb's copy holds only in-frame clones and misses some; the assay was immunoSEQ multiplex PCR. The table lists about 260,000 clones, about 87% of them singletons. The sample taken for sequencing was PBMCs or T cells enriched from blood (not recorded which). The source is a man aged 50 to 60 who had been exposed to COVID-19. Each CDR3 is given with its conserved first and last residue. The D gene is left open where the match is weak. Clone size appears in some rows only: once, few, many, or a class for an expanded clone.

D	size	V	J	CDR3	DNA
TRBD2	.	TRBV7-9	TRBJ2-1	CASSSTGGPDNEQFF	TGTGCCAGCAGCTCAACGGGAGGGCCAGATAATGAGCAGTTCTTC
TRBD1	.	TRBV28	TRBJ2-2	CASSPGQGGELFF	TGTGCCAGCAGCCCCGGACAGGGCGGGGAGCTGTTTTTT
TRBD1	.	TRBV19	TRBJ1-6	CASSRKGQGSSPLHF	TGTGCCAGTAGTAGGAAGGGACAGGGGAGTTCACCCCTCCACTTT
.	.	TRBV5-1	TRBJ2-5	CASSLVAQETQYF	TGCGCCAGCAGCTTGGTGGCTCAAGAGACCCAGTACTTC
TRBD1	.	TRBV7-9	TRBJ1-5	CASSFGLGGDRGGQPQHF	TGTGCCAGCAGCTTTGGGCTCGGGGGGGACAGGGGTGGTCAGCCCCAGCATTTT
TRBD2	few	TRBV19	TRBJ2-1	CASSIDLASGSYNEQFF	TGTGCCAGTAGTATAGATCTTGCTAGCGGGAGCTACAATGAGCAGTTCTTC
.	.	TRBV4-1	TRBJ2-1	CASSQTYLLTYNEQFF	TGCGCCAGCAGCCAAACCTATCTACTTACTTACAATGAGCAGTTCTTC
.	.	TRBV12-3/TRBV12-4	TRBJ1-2	CASSLFRTSIYTF	TGTGCCAGCAGTTTATTTCGGACTAGTATCTACACCTTC
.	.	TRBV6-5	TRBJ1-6	CASSADRQNSPLHF	TGTGCCAGCAGCGCCGACAGGCAAAATTCACCCCTCCACTTT
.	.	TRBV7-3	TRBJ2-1	CASSSSRDTPHNEQFF	TGTGCCAGCAGCAGTTCCCGGGACACCCCCCACAATGAGCAGTTCTTC
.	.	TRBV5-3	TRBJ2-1	CARSLNRVHEQFF	TGTGCCAGAAGCTTAAACAGGGTCCATGAGCAGTTCTTC
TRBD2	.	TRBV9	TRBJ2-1	CASRRGTSGSHGNEQFF	TGTGCCAGTCGTCGTGGGACTAGCGGGAGTCACGGCAATGAGCAGTTCTTC
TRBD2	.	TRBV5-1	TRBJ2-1	CASSEASGAYNEQFF	TGCGCCAGCAGCGAAGCTAGCGGGGCCTACAATGAGCAGTTCTTC
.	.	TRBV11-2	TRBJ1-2	CASSPVAGGDVYGYTF	TGTGCCAGCAGCCCAGTGGCGGGGGGGGACGTCTATGGCTACACCTTC
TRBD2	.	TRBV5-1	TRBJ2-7	CASSPIAGVGEQYF	TGCGCCAGCAGCCCCATAGCGGGGGTAGGTGAGCAGTACTTC
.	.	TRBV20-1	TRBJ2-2	CSASDSRGATGELFF	TGCAGTGCTAGTGATTCGCGGGGTGCAACCGGGGAGCTGTTTTTT
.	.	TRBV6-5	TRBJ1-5	CASSLVSSNQPQHF	TGTGCCAGCAGCCTTGTCTCTAGCAATCAGCCCCAGCATTTT
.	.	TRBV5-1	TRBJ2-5	CASSSTREETQYF	TGCGCCAGCAGCTCGACTAGAGAAGAGACCCAGTACTTC
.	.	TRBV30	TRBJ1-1	CAWSDRNTEAFF	TGTGCCTGGAGCGACAGGAACACTGAAGCTTTCTTT